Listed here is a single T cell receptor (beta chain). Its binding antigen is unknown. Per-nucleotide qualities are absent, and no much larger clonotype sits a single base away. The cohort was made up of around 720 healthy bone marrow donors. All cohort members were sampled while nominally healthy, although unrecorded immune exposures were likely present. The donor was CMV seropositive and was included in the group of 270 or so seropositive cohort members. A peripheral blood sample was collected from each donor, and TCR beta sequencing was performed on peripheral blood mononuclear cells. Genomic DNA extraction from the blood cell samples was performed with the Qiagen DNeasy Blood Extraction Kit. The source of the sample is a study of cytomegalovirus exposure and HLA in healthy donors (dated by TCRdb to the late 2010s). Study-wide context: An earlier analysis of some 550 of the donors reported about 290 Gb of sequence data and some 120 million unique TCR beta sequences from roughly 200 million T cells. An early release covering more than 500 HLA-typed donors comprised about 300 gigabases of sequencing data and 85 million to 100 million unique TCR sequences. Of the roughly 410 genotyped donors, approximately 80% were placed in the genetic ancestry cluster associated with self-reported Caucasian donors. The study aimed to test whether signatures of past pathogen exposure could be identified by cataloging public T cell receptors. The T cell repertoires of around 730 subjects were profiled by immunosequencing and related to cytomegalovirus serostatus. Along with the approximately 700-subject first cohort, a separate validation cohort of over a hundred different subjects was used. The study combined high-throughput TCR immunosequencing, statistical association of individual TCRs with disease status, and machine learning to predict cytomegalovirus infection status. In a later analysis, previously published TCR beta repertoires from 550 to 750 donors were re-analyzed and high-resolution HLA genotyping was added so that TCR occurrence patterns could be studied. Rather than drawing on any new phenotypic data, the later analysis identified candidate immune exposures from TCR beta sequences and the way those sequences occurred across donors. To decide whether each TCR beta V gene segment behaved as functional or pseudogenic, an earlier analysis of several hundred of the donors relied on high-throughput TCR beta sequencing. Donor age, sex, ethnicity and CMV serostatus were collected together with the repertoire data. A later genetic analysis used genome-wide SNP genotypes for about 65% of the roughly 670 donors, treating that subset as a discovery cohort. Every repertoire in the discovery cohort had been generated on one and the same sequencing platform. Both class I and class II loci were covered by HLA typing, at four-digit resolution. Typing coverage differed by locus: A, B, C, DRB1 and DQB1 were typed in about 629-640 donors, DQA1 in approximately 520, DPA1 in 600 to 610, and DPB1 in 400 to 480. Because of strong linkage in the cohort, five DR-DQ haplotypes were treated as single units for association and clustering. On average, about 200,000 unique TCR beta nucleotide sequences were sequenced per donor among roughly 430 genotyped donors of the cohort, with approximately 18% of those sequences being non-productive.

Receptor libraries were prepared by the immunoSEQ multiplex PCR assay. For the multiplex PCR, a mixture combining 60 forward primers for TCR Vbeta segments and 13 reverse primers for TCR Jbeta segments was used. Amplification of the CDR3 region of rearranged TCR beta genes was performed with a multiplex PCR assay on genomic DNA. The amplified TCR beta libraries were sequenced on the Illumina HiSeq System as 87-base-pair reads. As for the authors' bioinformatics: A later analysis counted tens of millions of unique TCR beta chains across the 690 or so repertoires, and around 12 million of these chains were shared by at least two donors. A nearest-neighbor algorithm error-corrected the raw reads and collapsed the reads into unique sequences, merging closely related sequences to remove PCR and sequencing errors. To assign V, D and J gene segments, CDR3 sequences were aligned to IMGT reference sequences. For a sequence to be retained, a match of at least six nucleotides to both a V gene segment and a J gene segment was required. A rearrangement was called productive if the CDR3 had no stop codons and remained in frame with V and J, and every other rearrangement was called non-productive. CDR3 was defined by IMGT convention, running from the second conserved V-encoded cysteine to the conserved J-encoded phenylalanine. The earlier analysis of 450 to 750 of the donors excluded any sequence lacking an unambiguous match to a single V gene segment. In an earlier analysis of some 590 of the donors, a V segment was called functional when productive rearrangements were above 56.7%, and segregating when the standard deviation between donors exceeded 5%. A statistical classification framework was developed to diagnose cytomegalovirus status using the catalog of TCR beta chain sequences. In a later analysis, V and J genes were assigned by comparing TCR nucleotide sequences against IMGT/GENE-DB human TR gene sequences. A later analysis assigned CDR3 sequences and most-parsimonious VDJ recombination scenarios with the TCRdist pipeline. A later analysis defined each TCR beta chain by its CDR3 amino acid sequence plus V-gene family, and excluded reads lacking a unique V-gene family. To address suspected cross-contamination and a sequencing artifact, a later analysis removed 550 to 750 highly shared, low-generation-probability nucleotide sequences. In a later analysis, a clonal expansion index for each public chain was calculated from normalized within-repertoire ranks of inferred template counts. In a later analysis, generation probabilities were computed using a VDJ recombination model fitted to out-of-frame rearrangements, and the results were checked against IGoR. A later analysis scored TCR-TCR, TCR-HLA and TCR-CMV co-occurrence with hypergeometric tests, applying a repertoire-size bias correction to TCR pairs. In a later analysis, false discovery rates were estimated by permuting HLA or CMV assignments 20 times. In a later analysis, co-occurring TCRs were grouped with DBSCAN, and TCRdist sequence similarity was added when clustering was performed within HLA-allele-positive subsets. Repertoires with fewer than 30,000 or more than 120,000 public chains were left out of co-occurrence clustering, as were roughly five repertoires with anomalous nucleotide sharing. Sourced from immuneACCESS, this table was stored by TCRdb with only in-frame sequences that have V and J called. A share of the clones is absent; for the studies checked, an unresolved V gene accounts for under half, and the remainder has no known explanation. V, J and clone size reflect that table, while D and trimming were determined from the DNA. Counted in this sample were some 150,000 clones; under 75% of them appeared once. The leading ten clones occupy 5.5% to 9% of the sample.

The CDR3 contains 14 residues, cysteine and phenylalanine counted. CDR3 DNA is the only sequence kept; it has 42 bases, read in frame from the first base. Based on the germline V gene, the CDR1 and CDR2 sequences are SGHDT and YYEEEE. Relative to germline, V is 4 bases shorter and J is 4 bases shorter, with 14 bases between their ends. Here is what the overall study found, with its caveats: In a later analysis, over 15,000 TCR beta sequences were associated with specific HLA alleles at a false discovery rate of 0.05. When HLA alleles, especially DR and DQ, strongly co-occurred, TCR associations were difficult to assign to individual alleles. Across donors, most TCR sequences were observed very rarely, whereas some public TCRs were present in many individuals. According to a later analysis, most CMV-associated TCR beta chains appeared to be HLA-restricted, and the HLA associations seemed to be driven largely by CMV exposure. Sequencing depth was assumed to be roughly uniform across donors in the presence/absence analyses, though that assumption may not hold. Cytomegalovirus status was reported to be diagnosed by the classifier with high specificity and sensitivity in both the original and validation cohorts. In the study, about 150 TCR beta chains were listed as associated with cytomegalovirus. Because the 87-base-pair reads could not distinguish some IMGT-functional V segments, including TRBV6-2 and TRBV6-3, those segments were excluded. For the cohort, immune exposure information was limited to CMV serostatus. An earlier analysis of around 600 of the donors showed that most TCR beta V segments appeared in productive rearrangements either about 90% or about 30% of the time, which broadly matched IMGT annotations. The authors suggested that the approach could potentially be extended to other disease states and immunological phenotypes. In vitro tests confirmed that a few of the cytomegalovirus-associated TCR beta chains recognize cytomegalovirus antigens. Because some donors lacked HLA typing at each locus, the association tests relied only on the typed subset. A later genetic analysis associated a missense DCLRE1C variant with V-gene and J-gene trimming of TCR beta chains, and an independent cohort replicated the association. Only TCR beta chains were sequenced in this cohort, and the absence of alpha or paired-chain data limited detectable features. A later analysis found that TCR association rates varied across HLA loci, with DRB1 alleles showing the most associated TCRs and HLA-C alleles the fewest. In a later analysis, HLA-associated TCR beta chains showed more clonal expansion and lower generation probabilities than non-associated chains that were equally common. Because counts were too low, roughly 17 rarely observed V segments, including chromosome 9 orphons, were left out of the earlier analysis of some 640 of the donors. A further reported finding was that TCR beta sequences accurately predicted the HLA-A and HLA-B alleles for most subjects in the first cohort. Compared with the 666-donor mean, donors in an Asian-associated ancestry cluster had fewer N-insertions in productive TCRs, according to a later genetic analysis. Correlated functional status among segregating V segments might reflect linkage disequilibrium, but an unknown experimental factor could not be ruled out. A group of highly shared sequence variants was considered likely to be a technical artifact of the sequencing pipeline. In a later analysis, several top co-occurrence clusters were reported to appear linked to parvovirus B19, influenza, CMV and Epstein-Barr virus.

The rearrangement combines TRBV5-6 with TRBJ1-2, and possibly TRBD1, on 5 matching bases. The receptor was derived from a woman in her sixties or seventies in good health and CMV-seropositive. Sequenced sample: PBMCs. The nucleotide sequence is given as TGTGCCAGCAGCCCCTCCCGGGGACTCTATGGCTACACCTTC. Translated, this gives CASSPSRGLYGYTF.